One and the same sample provided the 27 T cell receptor beta chains below, sequenced in a study of T cells in Graves' hyperthyroidism and ophthalmopathy. There were TCR beta CDR3 regions amplified from RNA transcripts. The HTBI set primed first-round TCR CDR3 RT-PCR. Using its own MiXCR run on the multiplex PCR reads, TCRdb lists one record per CDR3 protein. This table holds 300,000 to 400,000 distinct CDR3 sequences, approximately 14% found once. Sequencing was performed on blood. These receptors all stem from a woman aged 25 to 45 with Graves' hyperthyroidism.

J is TRBJ2-6 and V is TRBV7-6; D might be TRBD1 (6 bases). CDR1 SGHVS and CDR2 FNYEAQ come from the germline V gene. The CDR3 consists of 18 residues. The V and J ends lost 1 base and 4 bases respectively, with 17 bases between them. Here the CDR3 reads CASSLGQAKGSGANVLTF. CDR3 DNA: TGTGCCAGCAGCTTAGGACAGGCCAAAGGGTCGGGGGCCAACGTCCTGACTTTC.

This clonotype was picked up many times. V is TRBV6-2 or TRBV6-3 and J is TRBJ2-7, with 9 bases identical to TRBD2. Germline V gene data show CDR1 as MNHEY and CDR2 as SVGEGT. The length of the CDR3 is 14 residues. V gave up 6 bases and J gave up 5 bases; unmatched junction bases: 8. This CDR3 reads CASREGLAVNEQYF. The CDR3 DNA follows: TGTGCCAGCAGAGAGGGACTAGCCGTAAACGAGCAGTACTTC.

This clonotype was recorded many times. The chain is built from TRBV11-2 and TRBJ2-1; the D gene is possibly TRBD2 (6 bases). The CDR3 runs to 17 residues. Per the germline V gene, CDR1 is SGHAT and CDR2 is FQNNGV. The germline V and J ends were trimmed by 10 bases and 0 bases, with 22 bases remaining between them. The CDR3 nucleotides are TGTGCCAAATGGCCTAGCGTAAGAAAGAGCTCCTACAATGAGCAGTTCTTC. This encodes CAKWPSVRKSSYNEQFF.

This clonotype showed up many times. The V and J genes are TRBV6-6 and TRBJ1-1; possibly TRBD1 for D (5 bases). The germline V gene has CDR1 MNHNY and CDR2 SVGAGI (reference sequence). The CDR3 loop spans 16 amino acids. Trimming took off 2 bases at V and 3 bases at J, with 16 bases between the two ends. The CDR3 DNA follows: TGTGCCAGCAGTTACCTGGGACGGAGGAGCGACACTGAAGCTTTCTTT. It translates to CASSYLGRRSDTEAFF.

This chain links TRBV3-1 with TRBJ2-7; tentative D call: TRBD2 (6 bases). Germline-derived CDR1 and CDR2 are LGHDT and YNNKEL (reference sequence). Trimming took off 1 base at V and 3 bases at J, with 22 bases between the two ends. This CDR3 spans 18 amino acids. The CDR3 reads CASSQAGAGRLPYYEQYF. The DNA of the CDR3 is TGTGCCAGCAGCCAAGCTGGCGCGGGACGACTACCTTACTACGAGCAGTACTTC.

This clonotype was picked up a small number of times. The chain uses TRBV7-2 and TRBJ2-1, with D tentatively TRBD1 (6 bases). The CDR3 is made up of 16 amino acids. V dropped 2 bases and J dropped 0 bases, with 11 bases sitting between them. Germline V gene data show CDR1 as SGHTA and CDR2 as FQGNSA. CDR3 sequence (DNA): TGTGCCAGCAGCTTAAACAGGGTGAGCTCCTACAATGAGCAGTTCTTC. Its protein is CASSLNRVSSYNEQFF. Full variable domain (outside the CDR3, taken from reference TRBV7-2 and TRBJ2-1): GAGVSQSPSNKVTEKGKDVELRCDPISGHTALYWYRQSLGQGLEFLIYFQGNSAPDKSGLPSDRFSAERTGGSVSTLTIQRTQQEDSAVYLCASSLNRVSSYNEQFFGPGTRLTVL.

This clonotype appeared many times. This sequence joins TRBV10-3 and TRBJ1-5, with unresolved D. The CDR3 contains 13 residues. Germline values: CDR1 ENHRY, CDR2 SYGVKD. Trimming cost V 5 bases and J 3 bases, with 8 bases left between them. The CDR3 DNA sequence: TGTGCCATCAGTCAGGCTAACAATCAGCCCCAGCATTTT. Translated: CAISQANNQPQHF.

There are a few counts of this clonotype. CDR3 protein: CASSLPRTTLHF. The DNA for the CDR3 is TGTGCCAGCAGCCTACCACGGACAACCCTCCACTTT. This chain connects TRBV11-2 to TRBJ1-6; tentative D call: TRBD1 (5 bases). V shed 5 bases and J shed 14 bases, with 13 bases lying between them. This CDR3 is built from 12 residues. The germline CDR1 and CDR2 sequences are SGHAT and FQNNGV.

The gene calls are TRBV30 and TRBJ2-5; 8 bases agree with TRBD1. Unmatched junction bases numbered 9, after V lost 2 bases and J lost 4 bases. The CDR3 is made up of 15 amino acids. Germline V gene sequence: CDR1 GTSNPN, CDR2 SVGIG (reference sequence). CDR3 nucleotides: TGTGCCTGGAGTCGGGGGCAGGGGGCGTCAGAGACCCAGTACTTC. Protein: CAWSRGQGASETQYF.

This clonotype was observed many times. The chain combines TRBV7-3 with TRBJ2-7; 7 bases are shared with TRBD1. CDR1 is SGHTA and CDR2 is FQGTGA in the germline V gene. The CDR3 runs to 14 residues. The V gene end was trimmed by 8 bases and the J gene end by 0 bases; junction bases not matched to a gene: 7. The CDR3, as DNA: TGTGCCAGCTATCCGGGACAGAGCTCCTACGAGCAGTACTTC. Its protein product is CASYPGQSSYEQYF.

This clonotype was detected a few times. This chain joins TRBV20-1 and TRBJ2-7, with TRBD1 matching 7 bases. Trimming removed 7 bases from V and 0 bases from J; junction bases left unmatched: 12. This CDR3 is built from 15 residues. Looked up from germline, CDR1 is DFQATT and CDR2 is SNEGSKA (reference sequence). CDR3 nucleotides: TGCAGTGTTACCTTCGACAGGGCCACCTCCTACGAGCAGTACTTC. Translation gives CSVTFDRATSYEQYF.

This clonotype was counted many times. This sequence joins TRBV7-8 and TRBJ2-7, with 7 nucleotides matching TRBD2. V trimming: 2 bases; J trimming: 5 bases; junction bases outside the gene matches: 6. Germline V gene lookup returns CDR1 SGHVS and CDR2 FQNEAQ. This CDR3 spans 14 amino acids. The CDR3 DNA is TGTGCCAGCAGCTTAATGCGGGAGTCCCACGAGCAGTACTTC. Protein sequence: CASSLMRESHEQYF.

This sequence joins TRBV12-3 or TRBV12-4 and TRBJ2-7, with D perhaps matching TRBD1 or TRBD2 (5 bases each). Trimming removed 6 bases at V and 5 bases at J, with 26 bases between. The CDR3 loop spans 17 amino acids. The CDR3 bases are TGTGCCAGCAGGACCGGAGGCAGGGATCACGAAGTCCACGAGCAGTACTTC. Translated, it gives CASRTGGRDHEVHEQYF.

This clonotype was counted at least ten times. The V call is TRBV19, the J call TRBJ1-5; 12 bases map to TRBD1. V shed 5 bases and J 9 bases; nucleotides not matched to a gene: 11. The CDR3 is 16 residues long. Germline CDR1 reads LNHDA; CDR2 reads SQIVND (reference sequence). The CDR3 spells CASSLHTGQGARPQHF. The CDR3 DNA follows: TGTGCCAGTAGTCTTCATACGGGACAGGGGGCTCGGCCCCAGCATTTT.

In its sample, this clonotype was seen many times. The V gene is TRBV27, the J gene TRBJ1-4, with a weak D call TRBD1 (5 bases). This CDR3 is built from 14 residues. The V and J ends lost 4 bases and 5 bases respectively, with 11 bases between them. The V gene's germline CDR1 is MNHEY and CDR2 SMNVEV (reference sequence). The CDR3: CASSSRQSNEKLFF. CDR3 DNA: TGTGCCAGCAGTTCCCGACAGTCAAATGAAAAACTGTTTTTT. The full variable domain, in which reference TRBV27 and TRBJ1-4 provide the parts outside the CDR3, is EAQVTQNPRYLITVTGKKLTVTCSQNMNHEYMSWYRQDPGLGLRQIYYSMNVEVTDKGDVPEGYKVSRKEKRNFPLILESPSPNQTSLYFCASSSRQSNEKLFFGSGTQLSVL.

This clonotype was detected many times. The rearrangement links TRBV2 to TRBJ2-4, with TRBD1 matching 8 bases. After removal of 5 bases from V and 7 bases from J, the junction contained 13 bases not matched to a gene. Germline V lookup: CDR1 SNHLY, CDR2 FYNNEI. This CDR3 contains 16 residues. The CDR3 is CASSSKQGDRGNIQYF. The CDR3 region has the DNA TGTGCCAGCAGTTCGAAACAGGGGGATAGGGGTAACATTCAGTACTTC.

There are many counts of this clonotype. This chain connects TRBV27 to TRBJ1-1; 7 bases match TRBD1. This CDR3 spans 15 amino acids. Germline V gene data show CDR1 as MNHEY and CDR2 as SMNVEV (reference sequence). J was trimmed by 4 bases and V by 1 base; bases with no gene match: 6. The CDR3 DNA sequence: TGTGCCAGCAGTTTATTGACAGGGTATACCACTGAAGCTTTCTTT. Protein sequence: CASSLLTGYTTEAFF.

This clonotype appeared many times. The CDR3 sequence is CASSSPGLAGGETQYF. As DNA, the CDR3 is TGTGCCAGCAGCTCGCCTGGACTAGCGGGGGGAGAGACCCAGTACTTC. This chain connects TRBV7-9 to TRBJ2-5; 14 positions match TRBD2. J gave up 4 bases and V 4 bases, and 5 bases lay outside the gene matches. This CDR3 comprises 16 residues. From germline, CDR1 is SEHNR and CDR2 FQNEAQ (reference sequence).

This clonotype was observed at least ten times. The rearrangement joins TRBV6-1 to TRBJ2-1; 8 nucleotides agree with TRBD2. The length of the CDR3 is 16 residues. Trimming cost V 6 bases and J 9 bases; bases outside gene matches: 16. From germline, CDR1 is MNHNS and CDR2 SASEGT. In DNA form, the CDR3 reads TGTGCCAGCAGACCTAACTCCGACCGGGGGGGAGGTGAGCAGTTCTTC. Translation gives CASRPNSDRGGGEQFF.

V usage is TRBV4-3 and J usage is TRBJ2-3; no definite D call. Germline CDR1 reads LGHNA; CDR2 reads YSLEER. V gave up 0 bases and J gave up 7 bases, with 5 bases separating them. The CDR3 has 12 amino acids. The CDR3 loop is CASSQDAYTQYF. The CDR3, as DNA: TGCGCCAGCAGCCAAGATGCCTATACGCAGTATTTT.

The J gene is TRBJ1-4, the V gene TRBV4-2, with D uncertain. CDR3 length: 12 residues. V dropped 4 bases and J dropped 8 bases, with 8 bases sitting between them. Per germline, CDR1 LGHNA and CDR2 YNFKEQ. CDR3 sequence (DNA): TGTGCCAGCAGCCCCGAGGAGGAAAAACTGTTTTTT. The encoded protein is CASSPEEEKLFF.

This clonotype was counted only a few times. The V call is TRBV7-9, the J call TRBJ2-7; TRBD2 matches 13 bases. After removal of 2 bases from V and 6 bases from J, the junction contained 22 bases not matched to a gene. The germline V gene has CDR1 SEHNR and CDR2 FQNEAQ (reference sequence). The CDR3 totals 21 residues. CDR3 sequence reads: CASSLRSGGLAGRPESPEQYF. The CDR3 DNA reads as TGTGCCAGCAGCTTAAGGTCGGGGGGACTAGCGGGAAGGCCGGAGAGTCCCGAGCAGTACTTC. Drawing the rest from reference TRBV7-9 and TRBJ2-7, the complete variable domain is DTGVSQNPRHKITKRGQNVTFRCDPISEHNRLYWYRQTLGQGPEFLTYFQNEAQLEKSRLLSDRFSAERPKGSFSTLEIQRTEQGDSAMYLCASSLRSGGLAGRPESPEQYFGPGTRLTVT.

A note on this clonotype: A junction end diverges from the germline sequence, so it may reflect a read error. This sequence joins TRBV28 and TRBJ2-3; D unclear. CDR1 and CDR2 from the germline V gene are MDHEN and SYDVKM. The CDR3 runs 11 residues. In DNA, the CDR3 is TGTGTCAGCAGTATTACAGATACGCAGTATTTT. It yields the protein CVSSITDTQYF.

This clonotype showed up many times. The chain links TRBV27 to TRBJ2-1; 15 bases match TRBD2. CDR1 and CDR2 from the germline V gene are MNHEY and SMNVEV (reference sequence). Trimming cost V 6 bases and J 0 bases; bases outside gene matches: 6. This CDR3 comprises 18 residues. This chain's CDR3 is CASRGLAGGRSSYNEQFF. DNA for the CDR3: TGTGCCAGCAGAGGACTAGCGGGAGGGCGAAGCTCCTACAATGAGCAGTTCTTC.

This clonotype was detected a few times. The J gene is TRBJ1-1, the V gene TRBV30, with no clear D. The V gene lost 0 bases and the J gene lost 1 base, with 9 bases spanning the gap. The CDR3 contains 14 residues. CDR1 and CDR2 from the germline V gene are GTSNPN and SVGIG (reference sequence). The CDR3 region is CAWSVERKNTEAFF. CDR3 DNA sequence: TGTGCCTGGAGTGTAGAGCGGAAGAACACTGAAGCTTTCTTT.

There are many counts of this clonotype. The rearrangement joins TRBV28 to TRBJ1-2; D remains unclear. Trimming removed 6 bases at V and 5 bases at J, with 4 bases between. Germline V gene sequence: CDR1 MDHEN, CDR2 SYDVKM. This CDR3 comprises 10 residues. This CDR3 is CASSQYGYTF. The CDR3 nucleotides read TGTGCCAGCAGCCAGTATGGCTACACCTTC.

This clonotype has just a few counts. The rearrangement links TRBV19 to TRBJ2-1, with TRBD2 matching over 10 bases. Trimming removed 5 bases from V and 9 bases from J; junction bases left unmatched: 7. Germline V lookup: CDR1 LNHDA, CDR2 SQIVND (reference sequence). The CDR3 has 14 residues. The CDR3 protein is CASSASGRAGEQFF. CDR3 sequence (DNA): TGTGCCAGTAGTGCAAGCGGGAGGGCCGGTGAGCAGTTCTTC. Filled out from reference TRBV19 and TRBJ2-1, the complete variable domain reads DGGITQSPKYLFRKEGQNVTLSCEQNLNHDAMYWYRQDPGQGLRLIYYSQIVNDFQKGDIAEGYSVSREKKESFPLTVTSAQKNPTAFYLCASSASGRAGEQFFGPGTRLTVL.